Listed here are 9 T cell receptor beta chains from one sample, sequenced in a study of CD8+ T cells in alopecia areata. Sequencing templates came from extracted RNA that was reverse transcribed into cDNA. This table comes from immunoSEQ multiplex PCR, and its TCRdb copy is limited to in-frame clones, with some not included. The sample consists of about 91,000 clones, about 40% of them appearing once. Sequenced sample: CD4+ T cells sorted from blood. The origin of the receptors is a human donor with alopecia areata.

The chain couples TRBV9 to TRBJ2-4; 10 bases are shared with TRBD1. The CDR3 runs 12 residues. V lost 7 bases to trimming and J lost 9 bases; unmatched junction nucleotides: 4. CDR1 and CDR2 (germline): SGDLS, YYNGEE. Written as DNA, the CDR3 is TGTGCCAGCGGGACAGGGGTTGGCATTCAGTACTTC. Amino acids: CASGTGVGIQYF.

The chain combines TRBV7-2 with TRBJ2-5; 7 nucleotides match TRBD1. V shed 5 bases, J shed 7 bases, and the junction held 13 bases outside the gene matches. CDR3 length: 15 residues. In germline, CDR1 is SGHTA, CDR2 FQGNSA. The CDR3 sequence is CASSEPRGFPGTQYF. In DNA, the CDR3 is TGTGCCAGCAGCGAGCCCAGGGGGTTCCCAGGGACCCAGTACTTC.

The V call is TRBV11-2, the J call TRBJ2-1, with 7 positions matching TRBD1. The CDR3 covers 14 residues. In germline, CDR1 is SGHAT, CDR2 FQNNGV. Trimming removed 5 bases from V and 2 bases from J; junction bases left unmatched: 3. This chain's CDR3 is CASSPDRAYNEQFF. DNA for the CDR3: TGTGCCAGCAGCCCCGACAGGGCCTACAATGAGCAGTTCTTC.

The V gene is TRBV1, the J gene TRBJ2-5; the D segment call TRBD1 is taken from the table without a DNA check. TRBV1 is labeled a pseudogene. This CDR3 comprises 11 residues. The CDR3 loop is CTSLQQETQYF. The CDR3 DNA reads TGCACCAGCTTACAGCAAGAGACCCAGTACTTC.

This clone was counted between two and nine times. The CDR3 bases are TGTGCCAGCAGCTTAGAGCACAGGGGCAATTCACCCCTCCACTTT. Its translation: CASSLEHRGNSPLHF. The V call is TRBV11-2, the J call TRBJ1-6; 7 bases line up with TRBD1. CDR1 SGHAT and CDR2 FQNNGV come from the germline V gene. The CDR3 has 15 amino acids. Trimming cost V 0 bases and J 7 bases; bases outside gene matches: 3.

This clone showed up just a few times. The CDR3 region has the DNA TGTGCCAGCAGCCAAGAATTCCTAGAAGGCACAGATACGCAGTATTTT. Translated, it gives CASSQEFLEGTDTQYF. The V call is TRBV14, the J call TRBJ2-3, with no clear D. With 0 bases removed from V and 1 base from J, the gap between germline ends came to 11 bases. Germline loops: CDR1 SGHDN, CDR2 FVKESK. CDR3 size: 16 residues.

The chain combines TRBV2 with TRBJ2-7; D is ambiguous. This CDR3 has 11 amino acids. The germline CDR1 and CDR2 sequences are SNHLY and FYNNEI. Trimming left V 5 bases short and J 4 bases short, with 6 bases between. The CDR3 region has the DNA TGTGCCAGCAGTTCGGGTTACGAGCAGTACTTC. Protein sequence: CASSSGYEQYF.

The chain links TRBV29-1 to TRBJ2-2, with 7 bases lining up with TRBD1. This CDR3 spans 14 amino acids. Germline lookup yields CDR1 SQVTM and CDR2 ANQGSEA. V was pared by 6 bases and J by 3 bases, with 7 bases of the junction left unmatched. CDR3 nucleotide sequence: TGCAGCGTCCGGACAGGTCGCGACACCGGGGAGCTGTTTTTT. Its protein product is CSVRTGRDTGELFF.

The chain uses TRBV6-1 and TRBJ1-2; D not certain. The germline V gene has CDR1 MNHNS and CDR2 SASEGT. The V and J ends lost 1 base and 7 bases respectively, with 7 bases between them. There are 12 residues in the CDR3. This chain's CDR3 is CASSEGGFGYTF. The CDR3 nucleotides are TGTGCCAGCAGTGAAGGGGGTTTTGGCTACACCTTC.